Reported below is one T cell receptor (beta chain). The data belong to a study of identical twins. This CDR3 contains 14 residues. The V and J ends lost 3 bases and 8 bases, in that order; junction bases with no gene match: 7. CDR1 is SGHDT, CDR2 YYEEEE, per germline. A universal primer site was incorporated via template switching, and the cDNA contained unique molecular identifiers. TCRdb recomputed calls from the 5' RACE reads with MiXCR, one row per CDR3 protein. The data show about 260,000 distinct CDR3 sequences, 7% seen once. These same records also appear under a second study, on yellow fever vaccine responses in identical twins.

This clonotype was sampled from a woman between 18 and 29 years old in good health. Sequencing was done on a sample of memory (CD45RO+) T cells sorted from blood. This chain connects TRBV5-6 to TRBJ1-1; 10 nucleotides match TRBD1. The CDR3: CASSWRDRGGEAFF. The CDR3 bases are TGTGCCAGCAGCTGGAGGGACAGGGGAGGGGAAGCTTTCTTT.